Listed below are T cell receptor beta chains from one sample, sequenced in a study of blood T cell repertoires in COVID-19. Sequencing was performed with immunoSEQ multiplex PCR; in TCRdb, only in-frame clones are kept and a portion is missing. The sample consists of around 15,000 clones, more than 65% of them appearing once. Sequenced material: peripheral blood. The receptors derive from a woman between 65 and 79 years old with active COVID-19. CDR3s include the opening cysteine and the closing phenylalanine or tryptophan. The D gene is left open where the match is weak. Clone size is shown for a subset of rows, as once, few, many or a class of expanded clone.

TRBV5-6	TRBJ2-7	few	.	TGTGCCAGCAGCTTCATTTCCAGGGAGGACGAGCAGTACTTC	CASSFISREDEQYF
TRBV4-2	TRBJ2-7	.	.	TGTGCCAGCAGCCAAGATAAAGGGGGCTACGAGCAGTACTTC	CASSQDKGGYEQYF
TRBV28	TRBJ2-3	.	TRBD2	TGTGCCAGCAGTGCTAGCGGTCGATGGGTCCATACGCAGTATTTT	CASSASGRWVHTQYF
TRBV28	TRBJ2-1	few	.	TGTGCCAGCAGTCCCTACGAGCGGGAGCAGTTCTTC	CASSPYEREQFF
TRBV6-4	TRBJ2-4	.	.	TGTGCCAGCAGTGCCCGCGGGAACATTCAGTACTTC	CASSARGNIQYF
TRBV7-6	TRBJ2-6	.	TRBD2	TGTGCCAGCAGCGGGACTATCTCTGGGGCCAACGTCCTGACTTTC	CASSGTISGANVLTF
TRBV7-6	TRBJ2-2	.	.	TGTGCCAGCAGCTCCGGACAGACCGGCACCGGGGAGCTGTTTTTT	CASSSGQTGTGELFF
TRBV28	TRBJ2-1	few	TRBD1	TGTGCCAGCAGTTCAGGGGGCACCGATTACAATGAGCAGTTCTTC	CASSSGGTDYNEQFF
TRBV18	TRBJ2-5	.	.	TGTGCCAGCTCGCTCTCCAAGACAGAAGAGACCCAGTACTTC	CASSLSKTEETQYF
TRBV7-9	TRBJ1-2	.	TRBD1	TGTGCCAGCACCGTTCCTGGGACAGCGAGCTACACCTTC	CASTVPGTASYTF
TRBV7-2	TRBJ1-5	once	.	TGTGCCAGCAGCTTAGGGGGAGGGAGCAATCAGCCCCAGCATTTT	CASSLGGGSNQPQHF
TRBV9	TRBJ2-1	.	.	TGTGCCAGCAGTCCTCGGCGGGGAGCCAATGAGCAGTTCTTC	CASSPRRGANEQFF
TRBV3-1/TRBV3-2	TRBJ2-2	few	TRBD1	TGTGCCAGCAGTCCTTCGGGACAGGGGGCCTCGGGGGAGCTGTTTTTT	CASSPSGQGASGELFF
TRBV7-2	TRBJ1-1	.	.	TGTGCCAGCAGCTCTAGATACACTGAAGCTTTCTTT	CASSSRYTEAFF
TRBV28	TRBJ1-1	.	.	TGTGCCAGCAGCATAGGAGATATGAACACTGAAGCTTTCTTT	CASSIGDMNTEAFF
TRBV5-1	TRBJ2-1	.	.	TGCGCCAGCAGCTTGGGAATACAGGGCGGGGGCTACAATGAGCAGTTCTTC	CASSLGIQGGGYNEQFF
TRBV24-1	TRBJ2-5	.	TRBD2	TGTGCCACCAGTGATGCCAATCGACTAGCGGGAGAGGAGACCCAGTACTTC	CATSDANRLAGEETQYF
TRBV6-2/TRBV6-3	TRBJ2-7	.	.	TGTGCCAGCAGCCTACAGGTGGGCTACGAGCAGTACTTC	CASSLQVGYEQYF
TRBV6-5	TRBJ1-2	.	.	TGTGCCAGCACAGGAGAACAGGGTGCTTCAAGGTACACCTTC	CASTGEQGASRYTF
TRBV7-8	TRBJ1-2	.	.	TGTGCCAGCAGGGGAGGGACGAACTATGGCTACACCTTC	CASRGGTNYGYTF
TRBV4-1	TRBJ2-7	.	TRBD1	TGCGCCAGCAGCCAAGGAACGGGACAGGGACACTACGAGCAGTACTTC	CASSQGTGQGHYEQYF
TRBV7-7	TRBJ2-1	.	TRBD2	TGTGCTAGCAGCCAAACGGTAGCGGGAGGTTACAATGAGCAGTTCTTC	CASSQTVAGGYNEQFF
TRBV11-2	TRBJ2-2	few	TRBD2	TGTGCCAGCAGCTTAGTCCGACTAGCGCCCGGGGAGCTGTTTTTT	CASSLVRLAPGELFF
TRBV7-4	TRBJ2-7	.	TRBD2	TGTGCCAGCAGCTTAGGCGCGGGACTAGCGATCTACGAGCAGTACTTC	CASSLGAGLAIYEQYF
TRBV20-1	TRBJ1-5	.	TRBD1	TGCAGTGCTAGTCAAGGGGGCCTCAATCAGCCCCAGCATTTT	CSASQGGLNQPQHF
TRBV7-9	TRBJ2-7	.	.	TGTGCCAGCAGCGCGTGGCAGGCTCCCTACGAGCAGTACTTC	CASSAWQAPYEQYF
TRBV4-2	TRBJ2-7	.	TRBD1	TGTGCCAGCAGCCGTGGTGGGGACAGCTACGAGCAGTACTTC	CASSRGGDSYEQYF
TRBV7-9	TRBJ2-1	.	TRBD2	TGTGCCAGCACCAGACGGGAGGGCTCCTACAATGAGCAGTTCTTC	CASTRREGSYNEQFF
TRBV11-2	TRBJ2-5	.	TRBD2	TGTGCCAGCAGCTTCGACGCGGGGGGGAGAGAGACCCAGTACTTC	CASSFDAGGRETQYF